The entry below describes one T cell receptor beta chain. Each sample had eight separate cDNA synthesis reactions. Template switching was used to attach UMIs, which incorporated a 6-nucleotide sample barcode. TCRdb reprocessed the 5' RACE reads and stores each CDR3 protein as one record, lacking DNA. The table counts about 160,000 distinct CDR3 sequences; 2.8% lies in the top ten. This specimen belongs to a study of monozygotic twins with inflammatory bowel disease. From germline, CDR1 is DFQATT and CDR2 SNEGSKA (reference sequence). The CDR3 is 14 amino acids. The specimen sequenced was blood. The TCR comes from a human donor with ulcerative colitis or Crohn's disease, or a healthy co-twin of an affected twin (not recorded which). This sequence joins TRBV20-1 and TRBJ2-3; no DNA is available, so the TRBD1 call from TCRdb remains unchecked. This chain's CDR3 is CSAPQTGFIQWQYF.